A selection of T cell receptor beta chains follows, all from one sample in a study of shared clonotypes between healthy human individuals. Clones were sequenced by immunoSEQ multiplex PCR, and TCRdb holds only the in-frame ones, with some missing. This table holds approximately 2,300,000 clones, around 93% found once. The sequencing sample was made of naive CD4+ T cells from PBMCs. These receptor sequences come from a man between 18 and 35 years old in good health. Some clones in this sample may be carry-over from other donors' samples. The CDR3 runs from the conserved cysteine through the conserved F or W.

V gene: TRBV27
J gene: TRBJ2-1
CDR3 protein: CASSGTSGRYEQFF

V gene: TRBV4-3
J gene: TRBJ1-1
CDR3 protein: CASSPKGGSGTEAFF

V gene: TRBV7-2
J gene: TRBJ2-3
CDR3 protein: CASSPAGAPGQYF

V gene: TRBV6-6
J gene: TRBJ2-3
CDR3 protein: CASSYRGSTDTQYF

V gene: TRBV6-6
J gene: TRBJ1-4
CDR3 protein: CASSTTEGGNEKLFF

V gene: TRBV5-1
J gene: TRBJ2-5
CDR3 protein: CASSLGATGPQETQYF

V gene: TRBV7-2
J gene: TRBJ1-2
CDR3 protein: CASSLQGAGGYTF

V gene: TRBV5-1
J gene: TRBJ2-5
CDR3 protein: CASSLGPVEETQYF

V gene: TRBV7-3
J gene: TRBJ2-1
CDR3 protein: CASSPLGSGEQFF

V gene: TRBV2
J gene: TRBJ1-1
CDR3 protein: CASSDEGGTEAFF

V gene: TRBV19
J gene: TRBJ1-1
CDR3 protein: CASSRSKGNTEAFF

V gene: TRBV30
J gene: TRBJ2-2
CDR3 protein: CAWSVFAGRVSTGELFF

V gene: TRBV5-1
J gene: TRBJ1-2
CDR3 protein: CASSLESGFKFGYTF

V gene: TRBV28
J gene: TRBJ1-5
CDR3 protein: CASSLNAGNQPQHF

V gene: TRBV5-5
J gene: TRBJ2-7
CDR3 protein: CASSLRDEQYF

V gene: TRBV5-1
J gene: TRBJ1-2
CDR3 protein: CASSLVGGAGYGYTF

V gene: TRBV28
J gene: TRBJ1-6
CDR3 protein: CASSSPDRGYNSPLHF

V gene: TRBV5-1
J gene: TRBJ2-1
CDR3 protein: CASSLGTATYNEQFF

V gene: TRBV5-1
J gene: TRBJ1-5
CDR3 protein: CASSLTGGSQPQHF

V gene: TRBV5-1
J gene: TRBJ1-1
CDR3 protein: CASSREDTEAFF

V gene: TRBV7-2
J gene: TRBJ1-5
CDR3 protein: CASTSLVGPQHF

V gene: TRBV28
J gene: TRBJ1-5
CDR3 protein: CASSPAGDQPQHF

V gene: TRBV7-2
J gene: TRBJ1-1
CDR3 protein: CASSLGGHYTEAFF

V gene: TRBV6-1
J gene: TRBJ2-3
CDR3 protein: CASSEGISGGGTDTQYF

V gene: TRBV7-2
J gene: TRBJ2-4
CDR3 protein: CASSLDSASGNIQYF

V gene: TRBV5-1
J gene: TRBJ2-7
CDR3 protein: CASSLGQKSSYEQYF

V gene: TRBV6-5
J gene: TRBJ2-3
CDR3 protein: CASSYERGNTDTQYF

V gene: TRBV2
J gene: TRBJ1-1
CDR3 protein: CASSEVVRGLNTEAFF

V gene: TRBV9
J gene: TRBJ2-3
CDR3 protein: CASSATLRTSGNTDTQYF

V gene: TRBV5-4
J gene: TRBJ2-1
CDR3 protein: CASSLPGQGRFF

V gene: TRBV7-9
J gene: TRBJ2-1
CDR3 protein: CASSLGGLAGGVSYNEQFF

V gene: TRBV5-4
J gene: TRBJ2-3
CDR3 protein: CASSLAGRSGTDTQYF

V gene: TRBV6-5
J gene: TRBJ1-1
CDR3 protein: CASSPRGRTVGAFF

V gene: TRBV15
J gene: TRBJ1-1
CDR3 protein: CATSTGATEAFF

V gene: TRBV7-2
J gene: TRBJ1-3
CDR3 protein: CASSAQPVSSGNTIYF

V gene: TRBV28
J gene: TRBJ2-1
CDR3 protein: CASRPGQTSSYNEQFF

V gene: TRBV7-9
J gene: TRBJ1-2
CDR3 protein: CASSLDRVGYTF

V gene: TRBV11-3
J gene: TRBJ2-5
CDR3 protein: CAPLGGPRRGTQYF

V gene: TRBV11-2
J gene: TRBJ2-7
CDR3 protein: CASSLIKAPYEQYF

V gene: TRBV6-5
J gene: TRBJ2-7
CDR3 protein: CASTPGQNTYEQYF

V gene: TRBV9
J gene: TRBJ2-1
CDR3 protein: CASSVWVDNEQFF

V gene: TRBV28
J gene: TRBJ1-1
CDR3 protein: CASSSTGRTTEAFF

V gene: TRBV7-2
J gene: TRBJ2-7
CDR3 protein: CASSRPLADFHEQYF

V gene: TRBV9
J gene: TRBJ2-1
CDR3 protein: CASSRASYNEQFF

V gene: TRBV5-1
J gene: TRBJ2-7
CDR3 protein: CASTRSGTSSYEQYF

V gene: TRBV7-9
J gene: TRBJ2-1
CDR3 protein: CASSFGTSRSMNEQFF

V gene: TRBV28
J gene: TRBJ2-5
CDR3 protein: CASSLWGPSGTQYF

V gene: TRBV7-2
J gene: TRBJ2-5
CDR3 protein: CASSLVLPGGETQYF

V gene: TRBV7-9
J gene: TRBJ2-1
CDR3 protein: CATRLAGGNEQFF

V gene: TRBV6-1
J gene: TRBJ1-5
CDR3 protein: CASNIHGWGDQPQHF